Shown below are 28 T cell receptor beta chains from a single sample sequenced in a study of T cells expressing NK-cell markers. Each CDR3 protein gets one entry in TCRdb, which reprocessed the 5' RACE reads and gives no DNA. This sample's table has a few hundred thousand distinct CDR3 sequences. The sequencing sample was made of blood T cells: a sorted CD56 or NKG2C T cell subset, CD4+ or CD8+ T cells, or bulk PBMC T cells (not recorded which). These receptor sequences come from a man aged 18-75 years in good health.

This chain joins TRBV20-1 and TRBJ2-1. In germline, CDR1 is DFQATT, CDR2 SNEGSKA (reference sequence). The CDR3 extends over 11 amino acids. CDR3 sequence: CSAKSEYWQFF.

CDR3 loop: CASSVSVPRGGNEQFF. The V gene is TRBV9, the J gene TRBJ2-1; the D call of TRBD1 rests on TCRdb alone, since no DNA is present to check it. The germline V gene has CDR1 SGDLS and CDR2 YYNGEE. CDR3 size: 16 residues.

The gene calls are TRBV3-1 and TRBJ1-3. The CDR3 extends over 16 amino acids. CDR1 is LGHDT and CDR2 is YNNKEL in the germline V gene (reference sequence). CDR3 amino acids: CASSHWTVLRGNTIYF. The entire variable domain, with the rest obtained from reference TRBV3-1 and TRBJ1-3, is as follows: DTAVSQTPKYLVTQMGNDKSIKCEQNLGHDTMYWYKQDSKKFLKIMFSYNNKELIINETVPNRFSPKSPDKAHLNLHINSLELGDSAVYFCASSHWTVLRGNTIYFGEGSWLTVV.

CDR3 sequence reads: CASSQRWGGFEETQYF. The chain combines TRBV3-1 with TRBJ2-5; TCRdb proposes TRBD1, but this gene call is untestable without DNA. The CDR3 contains 16 residues. CDR1 LGHDT and CDR2 YNNKEL come from the germline V gene (reference sequence).

The chain has TRBV15 and TRBJ2-2; TCRdb outputs TRBD1, but without DNA this stays unchecked. The CDR3 length is 13 residues. CDR1 is LNHNV, CDR2 YYDKDF, per germline (reference sequence). CDR3 sequence reads: CATRGGSVGELFF.

The chain is built from TRBV6-5 and TRBJ1-4. CDR1 and CDR2 from the germline V gene are MNHEY and SVGAGI. The CDR3 is 15 residues long. This chain's CDR3 is CASSYSWQDRGKLFF.

The chain links TRBV5-4 to TRBJ2-2. This CDR3 comprises 14 residues. Per the germline V gene, CDR1 is SGHNT and CDR2 is YYREEE (reference sequence). The CDR3 region is CASTTDMNTGELFF.

The chain is built from TRBV20-1 and TRBJ2-5. Germline CDR1 and CDR2: DFQATT and SNEGSKA (reference sequence). The CDR3 has 13 amino acids. This CDR3 reads CSARDWLQETQYF.

The chain uses TRBV4-1 and TRBJ2-5; TCRdb's D call of TRBD1 is untestable without DNA. The germline V gene has CDR1 MGHRA and CDR2 YSYEKL. This CDR3 is 16 amino acids long. The chain's CDR3 is CASSQDPPGISETQYF.

The rearrangement uses TRBV25-1 and TRBJ2-1. Germline V lookup: CDR1 MGHDK, CDR2 SYGVNS. The CDR3 covers 12 residues. CDR3 amino acids: CASSGYLDRQFF.

The chain couples TRBV6-5 to TRBJ1-1. The CDR3 consists of 15 residues. Germline assignment: CDR1 MNHEY and CDR2 SVGAGI. The CDR3 here is CASSYSVYFSSEAFF.

The J gene is TRBJ2-3, the V gene TRBV12-3 or TRBV12-4; absent DNA, TCRdb's TRBD2 call cannot be checked. The CDR3 sequence is 16 residues long. The CDR3 reads CASSSAQPGLRDTQYF.

V is TRBV4-2 and J is TRBJ2-4. The CDR3 covers 13 residues. CDR1 is LGHNA, CDR2 YNFKEQ, per germline. CDR3 amino acids: CASSQDGKNIQYF.

This chain connects TRBV6-5 to TRBJ2-5; there is no DNA to check the TCRdb D call of TRBD1. The germline V gene encodes CDR1 MNHEY and CDR2 SVGAGI. CDR3 length: 16 amino acids. This chain's CDR3 is CASSSPSTRTGETQYF.

CDR3 loop: CASSFPAGVSEAFF. This chain uses TRBV19 with TRBJ1-1; as DNA is missing, the TRBD1 call by TCRdb cannot be tested. The CDR3 length is 14 residues. Germline V lookup: CDR1 LNHDA, CDR2 SQIVND (reference sequence).

The chain combines TRBV20-1 with TRBJ2-5; checking the TCRdb D call of TRBD1 is not possible without DNA. Germline CDR1 is DFQATT and CDR2 is SNEGSKA (reference sequence). The CDR3 runs to 13 residues. CDR3: CSAQAGKGKTQYF.

The rearrangement joins TRBV20-1 to TRBJ2-3; TCRdb returns TRBD1, unconfirmable since there is no DNA. The CDR3 spans 15 residues. Per germline, CDR1 DFQATT and CDR2 SNEGSKA (reference sequence). CDR3 protein: CSARPAGPRTDTQYF.

The genes are TRBV7-2 and TRBJ1-1; TCRdb outputs TRBD1, but without DNA this stays unchecked. Looked up from germline, CDR1 is SGHTA and CDR2 is FQGNSA. The CDR3 is made up of 16 amino acids. CDR3 in amino acids: CASSPGLRTGGREAFF.

The chain links TRBV24-1 to TRBJ2-1; TCRdb reports TRBD2, a call that lacks DNA to check it against. This CDR3 region has 17 residues. Germline assignment: CDR1 KGHDR and CDR2 SFDVKD. CDR3 sequence reads: CATSDSWTTSSYNEQFF.

The chain uses TRBV29-1 and TRBJ2-5; TCRdb designates TRBD1, a call that cannot be tested without DNA. The CDR3 runs 13 residues. Germline CDR1 and CDR2: SQVTM and ANQGSEA. The CDR3 sequence: CSVEQGQFETQYF.

The chain joins TRBV7-2 to TRBJ1-4; as DNA is missing, the TRBD1 call by TCRdb cannot be tested. The CDR3 extends over 16 amino acids. The V gene's germline CDR1 is SGHTA and CDR2 FQGNSA. CDR3 in amino acids: CASSRDRGSTNEKLFF.

The chain has TRBV6-1 and TRBJ1-4; TCRdb's D call, TRBD1, is unchecked because there is no DNA. CDR3 size: 13 residues. Germline V CDR1 and CDR2: MNHNS, SASEGT. The CDR3 is CASKGQGWEKLFF.

This chain uses TRBV20-1 with TRBJ1-2; the TCRdb D gene call, TRBD1, has no DNA to confirm it. Germline CDR1 reads DFQATT; CDR2 reads SNEGSKA (reference sequence). The CDR3 is made up of 14 amino acids. The CDR3 reads CSARRGTGGSGYTF.

The V and J genes are TRBV6-5 and TRBJ2-3; TCRdb lists TRBD1, though no DNA is available to test this call. This CDR3 region has 16 residues. Germline values: CDR1 MNHEY, CDR2 SVGAGI. The CDR3 is CASSYVQDSRTDTQYF.

The chain has TRBV20-1 and TRBJ1-5; the D call of TRBD1 rests on TCRdb alone, since no DNA is present to check it. Germline V gene data show CDR1 as DFQATT and CDR2 as SNEGSKA (reference sequence). There are 17 residues in the CDR3. The CDR3 protein is CSARDLAGQGGNQPQHF.

V is TRBV6-1 and J is TRBJ1-1; the D call of TRBD1 rests on TCRdb alone, since no DNA is present to check it. The CDR3 runs 16 residues. The germline gives CDR1 MNHNS, CDR2 SASEGT. The CDR3 is CASSKTGAVSNTEAFF.

This chain joins TRBV10-2 and TRBJ1-2; TCRdb's D call of TRBD1 is untestable without DNA. Germline CDR1 reads WSHSY; CDR2 reads SAAADI. The CDR3 consists of 17 residues. The CDR3 spells CASSGTQGRGIVSGYTF.

This chain joins TRBV6-1 and TRBJ2-5; TCRdb gives TRBD2 as the D gene, but with no DNA this cannot be confirmed. CDR1 is MNHNS and CDR2 is SASEGT in the germline V gene. This CDR3 is 15 amino acids long. CDR3 protein: CASTTPGLARETQYF.